Each of the 25 T cell receptor beta chains below was sequenced from the same sample in a study of T cells in Graves' hyperthyroidism and ophthalmopathy. The TCR beta CDR3 regions underwent amplification using RNA transcripts as the source. Initially, a first-round RT-PCR of the TCR CDR3 employed the HTBI primer set. TCRdb re-derived calls from the multiplex PCR reads in MiXCR, one entry per CDR3 protein. The sample records 250,000 to 300,000 distinct CDR3 sequences, about 15% being singletons. The sequenced material came from blood. Receptors originate from a woman in her thirties or forties with Graves' hyperthyroidism that later progressed to Graves' ophthalmopathy.

In this sample, this clonotype turned up many times. The chain links TRBV3-1 to TRBJ2-7; 8 positions match TRBD1. CDR3 length equals 14 residues. Germline CDR1 reads LGHDT; CDR2 reads YNNKEL (reference sequence). The V segment lost 3 bases and the J segment 7 bases; nucleotides outside the gene matches: 8. Here the CDR3 reads CASSQRSRTGEQYF. The DNA of the CDR3 is TGTGCCAGCAGCCAGCGCTCCCGGACAGGGGAGCAGTACTTC.

This clonotype was counted ten times or more. The CDR3 is CASKPGQGAPGANVLTF. CDR3 bases: TGTGCCAGCAAACCGGGACAGGGGGCGCCTGGGGCCAACGTCCTGACTTTC. The chain carries TRBV6-1 and TRBJ2-6; 12 nucleotides line up with TRBD1. Germline V gene lookup returns CDR1 MNHNS and CDR2 SASEGT. The CDR3 has 17 residues. The J segment lost 2 bases and the V segment lost 7 bases, leaving 6 bases of the junction unmatched.

This clonotype showed up many times. V usage is TRBV12-3 or TRBV12-4 and J usage is TRBJ1-6; TRBD1 is a possible D gene (5 bases). V dropped 9 bases and J dropped 8 bases, with 20 bases sitting between them. There are 15 residues in the CDR3. The CDR3 here is CASTLLDTVHSPLHF. The CDR3 DNA follows: TGTGCCAGTACCCTTCTGGACACCGTCCATTCACCCCTCCACTTT.

This clonotype was counted a few times. The chain is built from TRBV29-1 and TRBJ1-1; D call uncertain. Trimming removed 3 bases from V and 4 bases from J, with 12 bases in between. The CDR3 extends over 13 amino acids. Germline loops: CDR1 SQVTM, CDR2 ANQGSEA. CDR3 region: CSVDRGRVTEAFF. The CDR3 DNA sequence: TGCAGCGTTGACAGAGGGAGGGTCACTGAAGCTTTCTTT.

Notes on this clonotype: A read error is possible here, since a much larger clone lies one base away. The chain recombines TRBV4-1 with TRBJ1-3; D remains unclear. Trimming stripped 1 base from V and 0 bases from J, with 13 bases between. The germline CDR1 and CDR2 sequences are MGHRA and YSYEKL. The CDR3 covers 17 residues. CDR3 amino acids: CASSQGYFPDSGNTIYF. Written as DNA, the CDR3 is TGCGCCAGCAGCCAAGGTTACTTCCCGGACTCTGGAAACACCATATATTTT.

This chain links TRBV2 with TRBJ2-3, with 9 bases identical to TRBD2. J gave up 2 bases and V 6 bases, and 3 bases lay outside the gene matches. CDR3 length equals 14 residues. Germline V gene lookup returns CDR1 SNHLY and CDR2 FYNNEI. In nucleotides, the CDR3 is TGTGCCAGCAGAGAGCGGGGGGCCACAGATACGCAGTATTTT. As protein: CASRERGATDTQYF.

J is TRBJ2-7 and V is TRBV27, with 9 bases aligning to TRBD1. This CDR3 region has 15 residues. Germline CDR1 and CDR2: MNHEY and SMNVEV (reference sequence). The V and J ends lost 6 bases and 5 bases, in that order; junction bases with no gene match: 11. For the CDR3, the DNA is TGTGCCAGCAGGGGCGGGACAGGGATCGGGCACGAGCAGTACTTC. Translating it yields CASRGGTGIGHEQYF.

This clonotype occurred a few times. The rearrangement joins TRBV19 to TRBJ2-2, with 8 bases lining up with TRBD2. V lost 3 bases, J lost 4 bases, and 4 bases stayed unmatched. CDR1 and CDR2 (germline): LNHDA, SQIVND (reference sequence). CDR3 size: 15 residues. CDR3 region: CASSILAGRTGELFF. Written as DNA, the CDR3 is TGTGCCAGTAGTATCCTAGCGGGTCGCACCGGGGAGCTGTTTTTT. The whole variable domain, remainder taken from reference TRBV19 and TRBJ2-2, is DGGITQSPKYLFRKEGQNVTLSCEQNLNHDAMYWYRQDPGQGLRLIYYSQIVNDFQKGDIAEGYSVSREKKESFPLTVTSAQKNPTAFYLCASSILAGRTGELFFGEGSRLTVL.

This clonotype was seen at least ten times. This chain connects TRBV27 to TRBJ1-4; tentative D call: TRBD1 (5 bases). The CDR3 is made up of 13 amino acids. Germline assignment: CDR1 MNHEY and CDR2 SMNVEV (reference sequence). V shed 4 bases and J shed 7 bases, with 10 bases lying between them. Written as DNA, the CDR3 is TGTGCCAGCAGTTCCCGGGGCCCTGAAAAACTGTTTTTT. Encoded protein: CASSSRGPEKLFF.

The CDR3 sequence is CASSQGGRGTGELFF. The DNA for the CDR3 is TGCGCCAGCAGCCAAGGGGGCAGGGGCACCGGGGAGCTGTTTTTT. The chain recombines TRBV4-1 with TRBJ2-2; weak D call: TRBD1 (6 bases). In germline, CDR1 is MGHRA, CDR2 YSYEKL. The CDR3 loop spans 15 amino acids. The germline V and J ends were trimmed by 1 base and 4 bases, with 10 bases remaining between them.

This clonotype was seen repeatedly, ten times or more. This CDR3 reads CASRPIVAGFYEQYF. The CDR3 nucleotides read TGTGCCAGCAGGCCTATAGTCGCGGGGTTTTACGAGCAGTACTTC. This rearrangement joins TRBV27 to TRBJ2-7, with a tentative D call TRBD2 (6 bases). The CDR3 runs to 15 residues. Looked up from germline, CDR1 is MNHEY and CDR2 is SMNVEV (reference sequence). The germline V and J ends were trimmed by 6 bases and 4 bases, with 19 bases remaining between them.

The CDR3 region is CAWSPRGVSTDTQYF. Here the CDR3 DNA reads TGTGCCTGGAGCCCCCGGGGGGTAAGCACAGATACGCAGTATTTT. The genes are TRBV30 and TRBJ2-3; 7 bases are a match to TRBD2. Germline V gene sequence: CDR1 GTSNPN, CDR2 SVGIG (reference sequence). The CDR3 is 15 amino acids. V shed 3 bases and J 0 bases; nucleotides not matched to a gene: 6.

The table lists this clonotype with many counts. V and J are TRBV7-9 and TRBJ2-7; D gene uncertain. The CDR3 extends over 12 amino acids. From germline, CDR1 is SEHNR and CDR2 FQNEAQ (reference sequence). The V and J ends lost 6 bases and 5 bases respectively, with 11 bases between them. In DNA form, the CDR3 reads TGTGCCAGCAGATCCGTCGAGAACGAGCAGTACTTC. It encodes CASRSVENEQYF.

This clonotype was found a few times. A much larger clonotype is one base distant, so this may be a read error. The rearrangement uses TRBV30 and TRBJ1-4; possibly TRBD1 for D (6 bases). The CDR3 has 16 amino acids. CDR1 and CDR2 (germline): GTSNPN, SVGIG (reference sequence). V gave up 3 bases and J gave up 8 bases, with 22 bases separating them. CDR3 sequence (DNA): TGTGCCTGGAGCCGGGACATATTAATGAAGTGGGAAAAACTGTTTTTT. Translated, it gives CAWSRDILMKWEKLFF.

This clonotype was detected a few times. The rearrangement links TRBV4-1 to TRBJ1-5; perhaps TRBD1 as D (5 bases). The CDR3 runs 15 residues. V shed 2 bases and J shed 3 bases, with 11 bases lying between them. The germline CDR1 and CDR2 sequences are MGHRA and YSYEKL. CDR3 loop: CASSQLRDPNQPQHF. The DNA of the CDR3 is TGCGCCAGCAGCCAACTTAGGGACCCCAATCAGCCCCAGCATTTT.

The chain joins TRBV20-1 to TRBJ2-5; D is perhaps TRBD1 or TRBD2 (5 bases each). The ends were cut back, 1 base at V and 5 bases at J, with 8 bases in the middle. The CDR3 loop spans 12 amino acids. Germline CDR1 and CDR2: DFQATT and SNEGSKA (reference sequence). The CDR3 sequence is CSARGGTETQYF. The CDR3 nucleotides are TGCAGTGCTAGAGGAGGGACCGAGACCCAGTACTTC.

At least ten counts were recorded for this clonotype. This chain uses TRBV18 with TRBJ1-3; a weak D match, TRBD1 (5 bases). The V gene lost 3 bases and the J gene lost 0 bases, with 18 bases spanning the gap. There are 18 residues in the CDR3. Per the germline V gene, CDR1 is KGHSH and CDR2 is LQKENI. The CDR3 nucleotides are TGTGCCAGCTCACCTACTCCTACTACAGGAACCTCTGGAAACACCATATATTTT. It codes for CASSPTPTTGTSGNTIYF.

This clonotype showed up many times. V gene TRBV28 combines with J gene TRBJ2-7, with D perhaps assigned TRBD1 or TRBD2 (6 bases each). The germline V gene encodes CDR1 MDHEN and CDR2 SYDVKM. The CDR3 is made up of 14 amino acids. V was shortened by 3 bases and J by 3 bases, with 12 bases between the two germline ends. The CDR3 DNA reads as TGTGCCAGCAGTTTCGGAGGGGGACTCTACGAGCAGTACTTC. Translating it yields CASSFGGGLYEQYF. The whole variable domain, filled in from reference TRBV28 and TRBJ2-7, reads DVKVTQSSRYLVKRTGEKVFLECVQDMDHENMFWYRQDPGLGLRLIYFSYDVKMKEKGDIPEGYSVSREKKERFSLILESASTNQTSMYLCASSFGGGLYEQYFGPGTRLTVT.

The rearrangement uses TRBV2 and TRBJ2-5; no firm D call. Trimming removed 0 bases at V and 1 base at J, with 3 bases between. CDR1 is SNHLY and CDR2 is FYNNEI in the germline V gene. The length of the CDR3 is 13 residues. In DNA, the CDR3 is TGTGCCAGCAGTGAAGCATCCCAAGAGACCCAGTACTTC. It translates to CASSEASQETQYF.

The J gene is TRBJ2-7, the V gene TRBV2, with TRBD1 as a possible D gene (6 bases). Per germline, CDR1 SNHLY and CDR2 FYNNEI. The CDR3 consists of 13 residues. Trimming stripped 3 bases from V and 8 bases from J, with 14 bases between. For the CDR3, the DNA is TGTGCCAGCAGTGAGCGGACAGCTCGTAAGCAGTACTTC. Its protein product is CASSERTARKQYF.

In this sample, this clonotype turned up many times. This rearrangement joins TRBV2 to TRBJ2-1, with 12 bases matching TRBD2. J gave up 5 bases and V 5 bases, and 13 bases lay outside the gene matches. Germline V lookup: CDR1 SNHLY, CDR2 FYNNEI. The CDR3 consists of 18 residues. CDR3 nucleotides: TGTGCCAGCAGTCGAGGGGGGGTGACTAGCGGGAGAAACAATGAGCAGTTCTTC. This encodes CASSRGGVTSGRNNEQFF.

Many counts were recorded for this clonotype. This chain's CDR3 is CASSVGLAISTDTQYF. The CDR3 DNA sequence: TGTGCCAGCAGCGTAGGACTAGCGATAAGCACAGATACGCAGTATTTT. The gene calls are TRBV9 and TRBJ2-3; 8 positions agree with TRBD2. V was clipped by 0 bases and J by 0 bases; unmatched bases: 3. Germline lookup yields CDR1 SGDLS and CDR2 YYNGEE. CDR3 length: 16 residues.

This clonotype has ten or more counts. The genes are TRBV15 and TRBJ1-3; no reliable D call. Germline V CDR1 and CDR2: LNHNV, YYDKDF (reference sequence). V lost 0 bases and J lost 0, with 9 bases in between. The CDR3 length is 16 residues. The CDR3 DNA sequence: TGTGCCACCAGCAGAGAGTGGGTGGGCTCTGGAAACACCATATATTTT. Translating it yields CATSREWVGSGNTIYF.

This clonotype was seen at least ten times. CDR3 nucleotides: TGCAGCGGGGAGGCAGGTTTGGGGGACGGGGAGCTGTTTTTT. It encodes CSGEAGLGDGELFF. The chain joins TRBV29-1 to TRBJ2-2; possible D gene TRBD2, 6 bases. The V end lost 7 bases, the J end lost 7 bases, and 19 bases lay between the germline ends. The CDR3 length is 14 residues. Per the germline V gene, CDR1 is SQVTM and CDR2 is ANQGSEA.

This clonotype was seen many times. CDR3 loop: CSVVPGRLATQYF. The DNA of the CDR3 is TGCAGCGTTGTGCCAGGCCGCCTGGCGACCCAGTACTTC. This chain joins TRBV29-1 and TRBJ2-5; D is unclear. The CDR3 is 13 amino acids. Trimming removed 4 bases at V and 7 bases at J, with 16 bases between. Germline lookup yields CDR1 SQVTM and CDR2 ANQGSEA.